This T cell receptor beta chain was captured by sequencing in a study of T-cell reconstitution after alpha-beta-depleted transplantation in children. Study-level points and caveats: One year after transplant, T-cell counts and diversity came mostly from newly produced T cells. About two months after transplant, alpha-beta T cells reportedly came from several hundred expanded graft clones.

There are many counts of this clonotype. What it binds is unknown. As it was prepared, the TCRbeta library received unique molecular identifiers. MiXCR, applied by TCRdb to the PCR reads, yields one record per CDR3 protein. The sample holds about 180,000 distinct CDR3 sequences, over 8.5% seen once. Sequences were derived from PBMCs, sampled before TCRalphabeta/CD19-depleted stem cell transplant. This clonotype was obtained from a boy between 2 and 15 years old with acute myeloid leukemia, due to receive a stem cell transplant.

CDR3 nucleotides: TGTGCCAGCAGCTCCCGAGGGGGAGAGCGGGAGGGCGTATACGAGCAGTACTTC. Amino acids: CASSSRGGEREGVYEQYF. The V gene is TRBV11-3, the J gene TRBJ2-7; the match to TRBD2 covers 10 bases. The CDR3 contains 18 residues. V was clipped by 4 bases and J by 4 bases; unmatched bases: 16. The germline V gene encodes CDR1 SGHNT and CDR2 YENEEA.